This T cell receptor beta chain was identified during a study of CXCR3-negative and CXCR3-positive naive CD8 T cells. About the study: The libraries together contributed about 130 million TRB reads, each supplying about 1.5 +/- 0.3 million. Study-wide results and caveats: Naive CXCR3-positive and CXCR3-negative cells shared similar TRBV-TRBJ usage, unlike memory cells. TRB CDR3 hydrophobicity was greater in CXCR3-positive naive cells than in CXCR3-negative naive cells.

Definition of naive CD8+ T cells rested on a CD45RO-CCR7+CD27+CD95- profile. Turning to this clonotype: No antigen is known for it.

This CDR3 has 13 amino acids. Per germline, CDR1 SQVTM and CDR2 ANQGSEA. TRB cDNA libraries were made by UMI-labeled 5' RACE. TCRdb reprocessed the 5' RACE reads and stores each CDR3 protein as one record, lacking DNA. The sample table includes 65,000 to 85,000 distinct CDR3 sequences. Input material: naive CXCR3- CD8+ T cells from blood. Subset noted: CD45RO-CCR7+CD27+CD95- naive CD8+ T cells lacking CXCR3 (TNR3-). This clonotype was obtained from a human donor in good health. Some clones in this sample may be carry-over from other donors' samples. J is TRBJ2-1 and V is TRBV29-1. This CDR3 is CSVQMGSNNEQFF.